These 22 T cell receptor beta chains came from one sample sequenced in a study of blood T cells in healthy people across ages. A J-beta primer mix and a sample-barcoded 5' primer were used in a second PCR of roughly 6 to 12 cycles. TCRdb reprocessed the 5' RACE reads with MiXCR, giving one entry per CDR3 protein. The sample holds about 570,000 distinct CDR3 sequences, 27% seen once. Sequenced sample: blood. Receptors originate from a woman in her 70s in good health.

This rearrangement joins TRBV27 to TRBJ1-4, with 10 bases lining up with TRBD1. CDR3 size: 16 residues. With 6 bases clipped from V and 6 bases from J, the junction kept 10 bases outside the gene matches. In germline, CDR1 is MNHEY, CDR2 SMNVEV (reference sequence). The CDR3 here is CASRRPSGTGDEKLFF. CDR3 in DNA: TGTGCCAGCAGACGACCGTCCGGGACAGGGGATGAAAAACTGTTTTTT. Full variable domain (missing parts from reference TRBV27 and TRBJ1-4): EAQVTQNPRYLITVTGKKLTVTCSQNMNHEYMSWYRQDPGLGLRQIYYSMNVEVTDKGDVPEGYKVSRKEKRNFPLILESPSPNQTSLYFCASRRPSGTGDEKLFFGSGTQLSVL.

The genes are TRBV7-8 and TRBJ2-3; D ambiguous. This CDR3 is built from 16 residues. Germline CDR1 SGHVS, CDR2 FQNEAQ. V gave up 0 bases and J gave up 2 bases, with 12 bases separating them. The CDR3 bases are TGTGCCAGCAGCTTAGCGGCCAACCTGAACACAGATACGCAGTATTTT. Protein sequence: CASSLAANLNTDTQYF.

The CDR3 region has the DNA TGTGCCAGCAGTTTAGCGCGCGGCGGGGGTAGCACAGATACGCAGTATTTT. Its translation: CASSLARGGGSTDTQYF. The chain recombines TRBV12-3 or TRBV12-4 with TRBJ2-3; 7 positions agree with TRBD2. J was trimmed by 0 bases and V by 0 bases; bases with no gene match: 6. The CDR3 covers 17 residues.

This clonotype was observed many times. The rearrangement uses TRBV12-3 or TRBV12-4 and TRBJ2-5, with 10 bases fitting TRBD2. This CDR3 comprises 13 residues. The V segment lost 6 bases and the J segment 5 bases; nucleotides outside the gene matches: 3. The CDR3 DNA follows: TGTGCCAGCAGACTAGCGGGGAGCGAGACCCAGTACTTC. Protein product: CASRLAGSETQYF.

The chain couples TRBV10-3 to TRBJ2-1, with D tentatively TRBD2 (5 bases). V was cut by 9 bases and J by 5 bases, with 14 bases left in between. There are 13 residues in the CDR3. The germline V gene encodes CDR1 ENHRY and CDR2 SYGVKD. CDR3 sequence: CAMVEGYDNEQFF. The CDR3 nucleotides read TGTGCCATGGTAGAGGGCTATGACAATGAGCAGTTCTTC.

This chain joins TRBV5-1 and TRBJ1-1; unclear D gene. The CDR3 length is 13 residues. From germline, CDR1 is SGHRS and CDR2 YFSETQ. V lost 3 bases and J 5 bases, leaving 11 bases between the germline ends. The CDR3 sequence: CASSSEPSTEAFF. Written as DNA, the CDR3 is TGCGCCAGCAGCTCCGAGCCGTCTACTGAAGCTTTCTTT. Full variable domain (remainder filled in from reference TRBV5-1 and TRBJ1-1): KAGVTQTPRYLIKTRGQQVTLSCSPISGHRSVSWYQQTPGQGLQFLFEYFSETQRNKGNFPGRFSGRQFSNSRSEMNVSTLELGDSALYLCASSSEPSTEAFFGQGTRLTVV.

The rearrangement links TRBV29-1 to TRBJ2-6, with 8 bases fitting TRBD1. The junction had 11 bases not matched to a gene; V was cut back by 4 bases and J by 0 bases. Looked up from germline, CDR1 is SQVTM and CDR2 is ANQGSEA. CDR3 size: 18 residues. The chain's CDR3 is CSVVFYGQGASGANVLTF. The CDR3 nucleotides are TGCAGCGTTGTTTTCTATGGTCAGGGGGCCTCTGGGGCCAACGTCCTGACTTTC.

The CDR3 bases are TGTGCCAGCAGCCTCGACAGGGTAGCCCCTAATGAAAAACTGTTTTTT. This sequence encodes CASSLDRVAPNEKLFF. The rearrangement uses TRBV7-9 and TRBJ1-4; 7 bases match TRBD1. With 5 bases clipped from V and 3 bases from J, the junction kept 9 bases outside the gene matches. The CDR3 runs to 16 residues. CDR1 SEHNR and CDR2 FQNEAQ come from the germline V gene (reference sequence).

This clonotype has ten or more counts. This chain connects TRBV15 to TRBJ2-7, with a weak D call TRBD2 (6 bases). Trimming took 5 bases from V and 4 from J, leaving 18 bases between them. The CDR3 consists of 15 residues. Germline V gene lookup returns CDR1 LNHNV and CDR2 YYDKDF (reference sequence). CDR3 protein: CATSGSSLGGYEQYF. In nucleotides, the CDR3 is TGTGCCACCAGCGGATCCTCTTTGGGGGGATACGAGCAGTACTTC.

Only a few counts were recorded for this clonotype. The J gene is TRBJ2-3, the V gene TRBV18, with D possibly TRBD1 on 6 matching bases. The CDR3 extends over 16 amino acids. The V and J ends lost 5 bases and 3 bases respectively, with 18 bases between them. The germline CDR1 and CDR2 sequences are KGHSH and LQKENI. CDR3 protein: CASSKPGQHGTDTQYF. In DNA form, the CDR3 reads TGTGCCAGCTCAAAACCGGGACAACACGGGACAGATACGCAGTATTTT.

The table lists this clonotype with a few counts. This chain links TRBV29-1 with TRBJ1-1, with a weak D call TRBD1 (5 bases). Germline lookup yields CDR1 SQVTM and CDR2 ANQGSEA. CDR3 length equals 14 residues. The V end lost 4 bases, the J end lost 3 bases, and 15 bases lay between the germline ends. The DNA of the CDR3 is TGCAGCGTTGGGGGGGGACTTAAGGACACTGAAGCTTTCTTT. Translated: CSVGGGLKDTEAFF.

This clonotype was picked up many times. The junction and the germline gene differ at one end; a read error may be behind it. The rearrangement links TRBV4-2 to TRBJ2-3; 7 nucleotides align to TRBD2. Germline V gives CDR1 LGHNA, CDR2 YNFKEQ. The CDR3 covers 17 residues. For the CDR3, the DNA is TGCGCCAGCAGCCAAGGATCATCGGCGGGAGGCACAGATACGCAGTATTTT. This codes for CASSQGSSAGGTDTQYF.

In the case of this clonotype: The germline gene is not matched at one end of the junction; a read error may be the cause. The rearrangement uses TRBV29-1 and TRBJ1-2; no clear D gene. CDR1 SQVTM and CDR2 ANQGSEA come from the germline V gene. The CDR3 covers 12 residues. CDR3 region: CSVDSVNYGYAF. CDR3 in DNA: TGCAGCGTTGATTCAGTTAACTATGGCTACGCCTTC.

This clonotype was recorded a few times. One end of the junction is discordant with germline, which a read error may explain. The chain couples TRBV20-1 to TRBJ2-5; D ambiguous. This CDR3 comprises 13 residues. Germline CDR1 DFQATT, CDR2 SNEGSKA (reference sequence). The CDR3 is CTATRLGQETQYF. In nucleotides, the CDR3 is TGCACTGCTACGAGACTGGGCCAAGAGACCCAGTACTTC.

This clonotype was picked up a small number of times. V is TRBV12-3 or TRBV12-4 and J is TRBJ1-2, with 8 bases matching TRBD1. CDR3 length equals 14 residues. Trimming took 7 bases from V and 4 from J; bases not matched to a gene: 8. The CDR3 sequence: CASTRQGPLYGYTF. Here the CDR3 DNA reads TGTGCCAGCACCAGACAGGGGCCTCTCTATGGCTACACCTTC.

This clonotype was detected a few times. This chain joins TRBV20-1 and TRBJ1-1; TRBD1 agrees at 11 bases. In germline, CDR1 is DFQATT, CDR2 SNEGSKA (reference sequence). The CDR3 length is 14 residues. Trimming took 3 bases from V and 6 from J; bases not matched to a gene: 6. The CDR3 sequence: CSASRGDRGSEAFF. CDR3 DNA sequence: TGCAGTGCTAGTAGGGGGGACAGGGGGTCTGAAGCTTTCTTT.

This clonotype was seen more than once but under ten times. The J gene is TRBJ2-3, the V gene TRBV5-1; 10 bases map to TRBD2. The CDR3 runs 15 residues. The germline V gene encodes CDR1 SGHRS and CDR2 YFSETQ. The ends lost 3 bases at V and 5 bases at J; junction bases unmatched: 6. For the CDR3, the DNA is TGCGCCAGCAGCTCCCGAGTAGCGGGGGGAGATACGCAGTATTTT. Its protein is CASSSRVAGGDTQYF.

This clonotype was seen more than once but under ten times. The chain is built from TRBV18 and TRBJ1-2; D is possibly TRBD1 (5 bases). The germline V gene has CDR1 KGHSH and CDR2 LQKENI. CDR3 length: 13 amino acids. Trimming pared 2 bases from V and 4 bases from J, leaving 8 bases between. CDR3 loop: CASSPGGFYGYTF. The CDR3, as DNA: TGTGCCAGCTCACCAGGGGGGTTCTATGGCTACACCTTC.

This clonotype was counted only a few times. A junction end diverges from the germline sequence, so it may reflect a read error. The gene calls are TRBV18 and TRBJ1-1; D ambiguous. Germline CDR1 KGHSH, CDR2 LQKENI. The CDR3 loop spans 14 amino acids. The CDR3 nucleotides are TGTGCCAGCCCACCGTTGCGGAGTGAGACCCAAGCTTTCTTT. Translating gives CASPPLRSETQAFF.

There are a few counts of this clonotype. The chain is built from TRBV7-9 and TRBJ1-1; 7 nucleotides agree with TRBD1. Germline loops: CDR1 SEHNR, CDR2 FQNEAQ (reference sequence). This CDR3 has 15 amino acids. J lost 1 base, V lost 3 bases, and 5 bases had no gene match. CDR3 protein: CASSLGDRANTEAFF. DNA of the CDR3: TGTGCCAGCAGCTTGGGGGACAGAGCGAACACTGAAGCTTTCTTT.

This clonotype was detected only a few times. This chain joins TRBV7-8 and TRBJ2-4, with 7 bases matching TRBD2. The CDR3 contains 16 residues. Germline CDR1 and CDR2: SGHVS and FQNEAQ. The junction had 6 bases not matched to a gene; V was cut back by 4 bases and J by 0 bases. The CDR3 protein is CASSSLAGVAKNIQYF. CDR3 bases: TGTGCCAGCAGCTCCTTGGCGGGGGTAGCCAAAAACATTCAGTACTTC.

This clonotype was seen a handful of times. The gene calls are TRBV20-1 and TRBJ2-7; TRBD2 agrees at 13 bases. J gave up 2 bases and V 5 bases, and 0 bases lay outside the gene matches. The CDR3 covers 13 residues. From germline, CDR1 is DFQATT and CDR2 SNEGSKA (reference sequence). This CDR3 is CSAGLAGAYEQYF. CDR3 nucleotides: TGCAGTGCTGGACTAGCGGGGGCCTACGAGCAGTACTTC.